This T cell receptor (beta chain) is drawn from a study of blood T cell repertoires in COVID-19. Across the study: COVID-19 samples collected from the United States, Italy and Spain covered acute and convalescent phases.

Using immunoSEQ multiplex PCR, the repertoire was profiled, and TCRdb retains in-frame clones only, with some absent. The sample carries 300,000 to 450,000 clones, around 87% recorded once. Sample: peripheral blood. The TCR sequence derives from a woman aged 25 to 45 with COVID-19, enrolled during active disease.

DNA for the CDR3: TGTGCCAGCAGCGTAAGGGGGCTACACACAGATACGCAGTATTTT. It is translated as CASSVRGLHTDTQYF. The chain joins TRBV7-3 to TRBJ2-3; TRBD1 matches at 7 bases. This CDR3 region has 15 residues. Per germline, CDR1 SGHTA and CDR2 FQGTGA. After removal of 5 bases from V and 2 bases from J, the junction contained 7 bases not matched to a gene.